Shown below are 14 T cell receptor beta chains from a single sample sequenced in a study of T cell changes during pregnancy in multiple sclerosis. Only in-frame clones appear in the TCRdb table, and some are missing; sequencing was by immunoSEQ multiplex PCR. The sample holds fewer than 13,000 clones, 65% to 85% seen once. Material: CD8+ T cells from peripheral blood mononuclear cells, obtained in the third trimester of pregnancy. These receptors originate from a female donor in good health, enrolled as a control in a pregnancy study.

The chain recombines TRBV29-1 with TRBJ2-6; D unresolved. Germline CDR1 and CDR2: SQVTM and ANQGSEA. The CDR3 sequence is 12 residues long. V shed 7 bases and J shed 1 base, with 5 bases lying between them. This CDR3 reads CSGRSGANVLTF. CDR3 nucleotide sequence: TGCAGCGGTAGATCTGGGGCCAACGTCCTGACTTTC.

The rearrangement links TRBV7-2 to TRBJ2-7; D call uncertain. The CDR3 spans 12 residues. Trimming stripped 4 bases from V and 3 bases from J, with 7 bases between. Per the germline V gene, CDR1 is SGHTA and CDR2 is FQGNSA. The CDR3 nucleotides are TGTGCCAGCAGCTCCCAACTCTACGAGCAGTACTTC. Its translation: CASSSQLYEQYF.

The gene calls are TRBV27 and TRBJ1-1; the D gene is possibly TRBD1 (5 bases). Trimming shortened V by 5 bases and J by 1 base, and 11 bases separated the two germline ends. The CDR3 is 14 residues long. Germline values: CDR1 MNHEY, CDR2 SMNVEV (reference sequence). In DNA form, the CDR3 reads TGTGCCAGCAGTGCGCGACAGCGGAACACTGAAGCTTTCTTT. Its translation is CASSARQRNTEAFF.

The rearrangement links TRBV21-1 to TRBJ1-3; the table's TRBD1 call for D was not verified on the DNA. TRBV21-1 is a recognized pseudogene. This CDR3 spans 18 amino acids. CDR3 in amino acids: CASTLGTGDSGSGNTIYF. In nucleotides, the CDR3 is TGTGCCAGCACCCTGGGGACAGGGGATTCGGGCTCTGGAAACACCATATATTTT.

The chain has TRBV10-3 and TRBJ1-6; perhaps TRBD1 as D (5 bases). Trimming shortened V by 0 bases and J by 10 bases, and 13 bases separated the two germline ends. Germline CDR1 is ENHRY and CDR2 is SYGVKD. This CDR3 is 15 amino acids long. The CDR3 spells CAISESRQGESPLHF. DNA of the CDR3: TGTGCCATCAGTGAGTCCCGGCAGGGCGAATCACCCCTCCACTTT.

The rearrangement joins TRBV4-1 to TRBJ1-6; 7 nucleotides align to TRBD1. The V gene end was trimmed by 1 base and the J gene end by 7 bases; junction bases not matched to a gene: 7. Germline lookup yields CDR1 MGHRA and CDR2 YSYEKL. CDR3 length equals 16 residues. The CDR3 bases are TGCGCCAGCAGCCAAGTCCCGCCAGGGGGGAATTCACCCCTCCACTTT. Translation: CASSQVPPGGNSPLHF.

The chain links TRBV6-1 to TRBJ2-5; D is perhaps TRBD2 (6 bases). The germline CDR1 and CDR2 sequences are MNHNS and SASEGT. V was pared by 10 bases and J by 4 bases, with 19 bases between. This CDR3 has 14 residues. Here the CDR3 reads CATHIMLGGETQYF. CDR3 coding DNA: TGTGCCACCCATATCATGCTCGGGGGAGAGACCCAGTACTTC.

In its sample, this clone ranks as medium-sized. This chain links TRBV2 with TRBJ2-5; 12 nucleotides match TRBD1. The ends lost 8 bases at V and 4 bases at J; junction bases unmatched: 5. The CDR3 has 14 residues. Germline CDR1 and CDR2: SNHLY and FYNNEI. CDR3 in DNA: TGTGCCAGCGAGGGGACAGGGGGCCGAGAGACCCAGTACTTC. Protein sequence: CASEGTGGRETQYF. The full variable domain, its missing parts supplied by reference TRBV2 and TRBJ2-5, is EPEVTQTPSHQVTQMGQEVILRCVPISNHLYFYWYRQILGQKVEFLVSFYNNEISEKSEIFDDQFSVERPDGSNFTLKIRSTKLEDSAMYFCASEGTGGRETQYFGPGTRLLVL.

J is TRBJ1-5 and V is TRBV6-1; 8 bases match TRBD1. The germline V gene encodes CDR1 MNHNS and CDR2 SASEGT. Unmatched junction bases numbered 5, after V lost 7 bases and J lost 0 bases. This CDR3 contains 15 residues. CDR3: CASTPTGDSNQPQHF. In DNA form, the CDR3 reads TGTGCCAGCACCCCGACAGGGGATAGCAATCAGCCCCAGCATTTT.

The chain has TRBV6-4 and TRBJ2-1; D may be TRBD2 (7 bases). The CDR3 totals 15 residues. Trimming removed 5 bases from V and 5 bases from J, with 16 bases in between. Germline CDR1 and CDR2: MRHNA and SNTAGT. DNA of the CDR3: TGTGCCAGCAGTCCCATGGGGGGGGCAAACAATGAGCAGTTCTTC. Protein product: CASSPMGGANNEQFF.

The CDR3 DNA reads as TGCGCCAGCAGCTTCGTACAGTACTACACCGGGGAGCTGTTTTTT. Translating gives CASSFVQYYTGELFF. This chain joins TRBV5-1 and TRBJ2-2, with D unclear. Between the trimmed V and J ends, which lost 2 bases and 3 bases, there was a span of 11 bases. From germline, CDR1 is SGHRS and CDR2 YFSETQ. The CDR3 runs to 15 residues. The variable domain in full, with the rest retrieved from reference TRBV5-1 and TRBJ2-2, is KAGVTQTPRYLIKTRGQQVTLSCSPISGHRSVSWYQQTPGQGLQFLFEYFSETQRNKGNFPGRFSGRQFSNSRSEMNVSTLELGDSALYLCASSFVQYYTGELFFGEGSRLTVL.

The V call is TRBV4-2, the J call TRBJ2-1, with 8 bases aligning to TRBD1. The CDR3 extends over 16 amino acids. Germline V CDR1 and CDR2: LGHNA, YNFKEQ. J lost 4 bases, V lost 4 bases, and 9 bases had no gene match. The CDR3 here is CASSPGAGGEYNEQFF. CDR3 DNA: TGTGCCAGCAGCCCTGGCGCAGGGGGCGAGTACAATGAGCAGTTCTTC.

V usage is TRBV4-2 and J usage is TRBJ2-7; possible D gene TRBD2, 5 bases. CDR3 length: 13 residues. Looked up from germline, CDR1 is LGHNA and CDR2 is YNFKEQ. The ends were cut back, 4 bases at V and 6 bases at J, with 13 bases in the middle. The CDR3 reads CASSLSEVAEQYF. The CDR3 DNA reads TGTGCCAGCAGCCTCTCGGAGGTGGCCGAGCAGTACTTC.

This sequence joins TRBV9 and TRBJ2-5; 12 nucleotides align to TRBD2. In germline, CDR1 is SGDLS, CDR2 YYNGEE. The CDR3 sequence is 15 residues long. The ends lost 3 bases at V and 1 base at J; junction bases unmatched: 1. Here the CDR3 reads CASSASGGAQETQYF. The CDR3, as DNA: TGTGCCAGCAGCGCTAGCGGGGGGGCCCAAGAGACCCAGTACTTC.